What follows are 16 T cell receptor beta chains derived from one specimen sequenced in a study of Graves' ophthalmopathy and Graves' hyperthyroidism. The authors amplified TCR beta CDR3 regions, and they did so from RNA transcripts for repertoire sequencing. Second-round multiplex PCR came after first-round RT-PCR with HTBI primers. From the multiplex PCR reads, TCRdb called clonotypes with MiXCR, one entry per CDR3 protein. The table includes about 410,000 distinct CDR3 sequences, 18% detected once. Sample: peripheral blood. The receptors originated from a woman under 30 with Graves' ophthalmopathy.

This clonotype occurred many times. V gene TRBV28 combines with J gene TRBJ2-4; D might be TRBD1 or TRBD2, each matching 6 bases. Germline V lookup: CDR1 MDHEN, CDR2 SYDVKM. This CDR3 spans 14 amino acids. The V end lost 10 bases, the J end lost 8 bases, and 21 bases lay between the germline ends. The CDR3 region has the DNA TGTGCCACCACCAAGGTCGGGGGCACGTACATTCAGTACTTC. This codes for CATTKVGGTYIQYF.

Many counts were recorded for this clonotype. The chain employs TRBV18 and TRBJ1-6; TRBD1 aligns across 8 bases. Trimming took 3 bases from V and 6 from J; bases not matched to a gene: 7. This CDR3 is built from 16 residues. Germline loops: CDR1 KGHSH, CDR2 LQKENI. In DNA, the CDR3 is TGTGCCAGCTCACCTATACAGGGGGGACTTAATTCACCCCTCCACTTT. It specifies CASSPIQGGLNSPLHF.

This clonotype was seen many times. The V and J genes are TRBV6-1 and TRBJ2-2; possibly TRBD2 for D (6 bases). The CDR3 sequence is 14 residues long. The germline gives CDR1 MNHNS, CDR2 SASEGT. The ends were cut back, 6 bases at V and 3 bases at J, with 11 bases in the middle. The CDR3: CASRPTSYTGELFF. The DNA for the CDR3 is TGTGCCAGCAGGCCGACTAGTTACACCGGGGAGCTGTTTTTT.

This clonotype has ten or more counts. The CDR3 bases are TGTGCCAGCAGCCAAGATCGCTACAGCCGACAGGGGAGGAGGACTGAAGCTTTCTTT. Translated, it gives CASSQDRYSRQGRRTEAFF. The J gene is TRBJ1-1, the V gene TRBV4-2, with 8 bases identical to TRBD1. The germline V gene has CDR1 LGHNA and CDR2 YNFKEQ. The V and J ends lost 0 bases and 5 bases, in that order; junction bases with no gene match: 17. The CDR3 runs to 19 residues.

V gene TRBV12-3 or TRBV12-4 combines with J gene TRBJ1-1; D unclear. The CDR3 contains 14 residues. The V gene lost 3 bases and the J gene lost 1 base, with 9 bases spanning the gap. The CDR3 nucleotides are TGTGCCAGCAGTTTTGGGTTTGGGAACACTGAAGCTTTCTTT. Amino acid sequence: CASSFGFGNTEAFF.

The genes are TRBV30 and TRBJ2-3, with 7 bases that match TRBD1. V shed 5 bases and J 1 base; nucleotides not matched to a gene: 6. The length of the CDR3 is 14 residues. Per germline, CDR1 GTSNPN and CDR2 SVGIG (reference sequence). The CDR3 DNA is TGTGCCTGGTCCAGGGGGTTAGGCACAGATACGCAGTATTTT. The encoded protein is CAWSRGLGTDTQYF. Drawing the rest from reference TRBV30 and TRBJ2-3, the complete variable domain is SQTIHQWPATLVQPVGSPLSLECTVEGTSNPNLYWYRQAAGRGLQLLFYSVGIGQISSEVPQNLSASRPQDRQFILSSKKLLLSDSGFYLCAWSRGLGTDTQYFGPGTRLTVL.

This clonotype has a count of ten or more. J is TRBJ1-2 and V is TRBV28; 7 bases map to TRBD1. V lost 6 bases and J lost 6; bases outside the gene matches: 10. Germline values: CDR1 MDHEN, CDR2 SYDVKM. This CDR3 has 14 residues. The CDR3 sequence is CASRTGQSRDGYTF. CDR3 bases: TGTGCCAGCAGGACGGGACAGAGTCGCGATGGCTACACCTTC.

This clonotype was detected ten times or more. The V call is TRBV5-1, the J call TRBJ2-2; 7 nucleotides align to TRBD1. This CDR3 spans 15 amino acids. V lost 5 bases and J lost 5; bases outside the gene matches: 9. Germline V gene data show CDR1 as SGHRS and CDR2 as YFSETQ. The CDR3 loop reads CASRGGQGRTGELFF. The CDR3 DNA is TGCGCCAGCAGAGGGGGCCAGGGTAGAACCGGGGAGCTGTTTTTT. The variable domain in full, completed from reference TRBV5-1 and TRBJ2-2, reads KAGVTQTPRYLIKTRGQQVTLSCSPISGHRSVSWYQQTPGQGLQFLFEYFSETQRNKGNFPGRFSGRQFSNSRSEMNVSTLELGDSALYLCASRGGQGRTGELFFGEGSRLTVL.

The chain recombines TRBV6-1 with TRBJ2-7, with TRBD2 identical over 7 bases. The CDR3 runs 15 residues. Looked up from germline, CDR1 is MNHNS and CDR2 is SASEGT. Trimming took 6 bases from V and 0 from J; bases not matched to a gene: 8. The CDR3 spells CASSQPSGNSYEQYF. CDR3 nucleotides: TGTGCCAGCAGCCAACCTAGCGGAAACTCCTACGAGCAGTACTTC.

This clonotype came up many times. The V gene is TRBV20-1, the J gene TRBJ1-6; 9 nucleotides match TRBD1. The trim removed 5 bases at V and 7 bases at J, leaving 3 bases unmatched. The germline V gene encodes CDR1 DFQATT and CDR2 SNEGSKA (reference sequence). CDR3 length: 13 residues. For the CDR3, the DNA is TGCAGTGCTCCCGGACAGGGGAATTCACCCCTCCACTTT. Translated: CSAPGQGNSPLHF.

This clonotype was recorded many times. CDR3 in DNA: TGCAGTGCTAGGATCCAGGGCCTAGAGGCGGGCGAGCAGTACTTC. This encodes CSARIQGLEAGEQYF. V usage is TRBV20-1 and J usage is TRBJ2-7; D could derive from TRBD1 or TRBD2 (5 bases each). Germline CDR1 DFQATT, CDR2 SNEGSKA (reference sequence). CDR3 length: 15 amino acids. Trimming took 3 bases from V and 6 from J, leaving 21 bases between them.

This clonotype occurred many times. The chain links TRBV3-1 to TRBJ1-1, with a tentative D call TRBD1 (6 bases). Trimming took off 3 bases at V and 9 bases at J, with 11 bases between the two ends. This CDR3 is built from 12 residues. Per the germline V gene, CDR1 is LGHDT and CDR2 is YNNKEL (reference sequence). CDR3 nucleotide sequence: TGTGCCAGCAGCCAGGGGGGCCGGCAAGCTTTCTTT. The encoded protein is CASSQGGRQAFF.

This clonotype was seen at least ten times. J is TRBJ1-1 and V is TRBV6-5; 8 bases agree with TRBD1. Germline CDR1 is MNHEY and CDR2 is SVGAGI. This CDR3 contains 14 residues. The V segment lost 7 bases and the J segment 1 base; nucleotides outside the gene matches: 5. The chain's CDR3 is CASTRTGTNTEAFF. DNA for the CDR3: TGTGCCAGCACCAGGACAGGGACGAACACTGAAGCTTTCTTT.

This clonotype occurred many times. V gene TRBV20-1 combines with J gene TRBJ2-5, with D possibly matching TRBD1 (6 bases). The CDR3 extends over 14 amino acids. Looked up from germline, CDR1 is DFQATT and CDR2 is SNEGSKA (reference sequence). The V end lost 6 bases, the J end lost 3 bases, and 17 bases lay between the germline ends. CDR3 protein: CSAPVRTEKETQYF. The CDR3 DNA is TGCAGTGCGCCGGTTAGGACAGAAAAAGAGACCCAGTACTTC.

The chain couples TRBV12-3 or TRBV12-4 to TRBJ2-7, with D possibly matching TRBD2 (6 bases). This CDR3 spans 15 amino acids. The V gene lost 2 bases and the J gene lost 3 bases, with 14 bases spanning the gap. Here the CDR3 DNA reads TGTGCCAGCAGTTTACGGTCATCGGGAGTCTACGAGCAGTACTTC. Its protein is CASSLRSSGVYEQYF.

This clonotype was recorded at least ten times. The chain employs TRBV6-2 or TRBV6-3 and TRBJ2-5; D may be TRBD2 (6 bases). V dropped 0 bases and J dropped 5 bases, with 19 bases sitting between them. The CDR3 consists of 17 residues. Germline V CDR1 and CDR2: MNHEY, SVGEGT. CDR3 in amino acids: CASSYSKTGVFQETQYF. CDR3 bases: TGTGCCAGCAGTTACTCGAAGACGGGAGTCTTTCAGGAGACCCAGTACTTC.